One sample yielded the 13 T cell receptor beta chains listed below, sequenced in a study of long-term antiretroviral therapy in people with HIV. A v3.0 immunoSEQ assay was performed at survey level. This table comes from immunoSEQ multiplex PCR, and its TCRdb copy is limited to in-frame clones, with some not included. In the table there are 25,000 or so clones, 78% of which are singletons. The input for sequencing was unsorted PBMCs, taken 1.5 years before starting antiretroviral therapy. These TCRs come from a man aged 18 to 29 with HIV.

This CDR3 reads CASSGLGKLFF. The CDR3 DNA sequence: TGTGCCAGCAGTGGTCTGGGAAAACTGTTTTTT. The chain carries TRBV25-1 and TRBJ1-4; D is unresolved. This CDR3 contains 11 residues. Per the germline V gene, CDR1 is MGHDK and CDR2 is SYGVNS. V dropped 4 bases and J dropped 10 bases, with 7 bases sitting between them.

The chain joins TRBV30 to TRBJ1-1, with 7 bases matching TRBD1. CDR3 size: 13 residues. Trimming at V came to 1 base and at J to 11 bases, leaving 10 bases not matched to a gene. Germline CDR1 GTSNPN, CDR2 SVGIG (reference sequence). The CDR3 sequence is CAWSGQPQGFAFF. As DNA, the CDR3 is TGTGCCTGGAGTGGGCAACCACAGGGGTTTGCTTTCTTT.

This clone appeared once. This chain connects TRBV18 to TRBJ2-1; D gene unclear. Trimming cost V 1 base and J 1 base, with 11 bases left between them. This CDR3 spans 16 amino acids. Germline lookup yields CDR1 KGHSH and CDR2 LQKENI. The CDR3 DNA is TGTGCCAGCTCACCACGCGGCGGATCTTCCTACAATGAGCAGTTCTTC. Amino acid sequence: CASSPRGGSSYNEQFF.

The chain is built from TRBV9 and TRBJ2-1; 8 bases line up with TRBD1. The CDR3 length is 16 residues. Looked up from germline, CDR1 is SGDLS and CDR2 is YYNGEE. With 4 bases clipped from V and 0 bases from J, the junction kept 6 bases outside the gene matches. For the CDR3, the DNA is TGTGCCAGCAGCATGGGACAGGACCTCTCCTACAATGAGCAGTTCTTC. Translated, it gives CASSMGQDLSYNEQFF.

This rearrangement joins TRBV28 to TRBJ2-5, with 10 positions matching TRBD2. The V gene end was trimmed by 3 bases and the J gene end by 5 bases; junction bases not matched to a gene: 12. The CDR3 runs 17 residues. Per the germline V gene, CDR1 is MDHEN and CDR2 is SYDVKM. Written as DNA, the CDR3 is TGTGCCAGCAGTTTTTTTCCTAGCGGGAGACAGGGGGAGACCCAGTACTTC. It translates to CASSFFPSGRQGETQYF.

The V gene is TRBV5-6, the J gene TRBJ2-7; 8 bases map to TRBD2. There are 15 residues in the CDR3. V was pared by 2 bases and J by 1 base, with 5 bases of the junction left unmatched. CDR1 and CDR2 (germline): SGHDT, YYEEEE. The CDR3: CASSFLGLASYEQYF. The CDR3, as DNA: TGTGCCAGCAGCTTCTTAGGACTAGCTTCCTACGAGCAGTACTTC.

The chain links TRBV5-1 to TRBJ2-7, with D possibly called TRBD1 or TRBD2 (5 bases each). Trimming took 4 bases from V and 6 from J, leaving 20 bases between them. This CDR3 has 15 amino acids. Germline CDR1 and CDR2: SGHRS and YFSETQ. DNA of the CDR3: TGCGCCAGCAGCCCCGTTGGGGGAGTGGGTGTCGAGCAGTACTTC. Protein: CASSPVGGVGVEQYF.

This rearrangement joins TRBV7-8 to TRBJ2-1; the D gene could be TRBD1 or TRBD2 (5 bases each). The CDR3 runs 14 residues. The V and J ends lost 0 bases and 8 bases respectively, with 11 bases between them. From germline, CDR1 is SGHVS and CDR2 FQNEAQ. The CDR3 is CASSLAYGTDEQFF. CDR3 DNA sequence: TGTGCCAGCAGCTTAGCGTACGGGACGGATGAGCAGTTCTTC.

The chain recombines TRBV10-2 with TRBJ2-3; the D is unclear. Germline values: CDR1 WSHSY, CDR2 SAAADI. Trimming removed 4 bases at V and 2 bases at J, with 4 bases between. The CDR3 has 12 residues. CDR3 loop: CASSVNTDTQYF. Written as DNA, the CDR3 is TGCGCCAGCAGTGTAAACACAGATACGCAGTATTTT.

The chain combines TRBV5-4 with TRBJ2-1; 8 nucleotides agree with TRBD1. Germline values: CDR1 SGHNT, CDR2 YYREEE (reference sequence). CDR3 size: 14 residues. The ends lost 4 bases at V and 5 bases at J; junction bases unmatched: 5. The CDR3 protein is CASSPRQGNNEQFF. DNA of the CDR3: TGTGCCAGCAGCCCCCGACAGGGGAACAATGAGCAGTTCTTC. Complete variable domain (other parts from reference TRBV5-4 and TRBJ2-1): ETGVTQSPTHLIKTRGQQVTLRCSSQSGHNTVSWYQQALGQGPQFIFQYYREEENGRGNFPPRFSGLQFPNYSSELNVNALELDDSALYLCASSPRQGNNEQFFGPGTRLTVL.

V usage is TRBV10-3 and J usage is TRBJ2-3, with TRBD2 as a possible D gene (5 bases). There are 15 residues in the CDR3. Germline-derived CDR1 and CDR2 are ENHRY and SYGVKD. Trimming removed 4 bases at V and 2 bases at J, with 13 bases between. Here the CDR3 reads CAISAVGAATDTQYF. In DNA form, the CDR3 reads TGTGCCATCAGTGCGGTAGGAGCGGCCACAGATACGCAGTATTTT.

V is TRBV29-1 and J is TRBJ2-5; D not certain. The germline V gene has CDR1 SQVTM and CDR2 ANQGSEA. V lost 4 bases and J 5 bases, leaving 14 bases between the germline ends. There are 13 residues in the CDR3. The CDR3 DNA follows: TGCAGCGTTGCTTACATCCTCCAGGAGACCCAGTACTTC. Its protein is CSVAYILQETQYF.

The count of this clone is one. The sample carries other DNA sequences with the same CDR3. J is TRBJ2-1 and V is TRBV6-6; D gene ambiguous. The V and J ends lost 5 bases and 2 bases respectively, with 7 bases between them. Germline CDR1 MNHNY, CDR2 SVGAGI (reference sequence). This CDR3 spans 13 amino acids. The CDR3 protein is CASSTDAYNEQFF. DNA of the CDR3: TGTGCCAGCAGTACTGACGCCTACAATGAGCAGTTCTTC.